This is a list of T cell receptor beta chains from one sample in a study of PD-L1 blockade in urothelial cancer. TCRdb's table, derived via immunoSEQ multiplex PCR, lists solely in-frame clones and lacks some. The table records tens of thousands of clones, 87% of them present only once. The sequences come from PBMCs, collected around atezolizumab (anti-PD-L1) treatment. The receptors shown here come from a woman in her seventies with urothelial cancer. Both conserved end residues are part of each CDR3. The order of the fields is clone size, J gene, D gene, V gene, CDR3 DNA, CDR3 protein. D genes are given only for firm matches. Some rows mark clone size as missing; the rest say once, few, many or name a class of expanded clone.

>NA|TRBJ2-3|NA|TRBV6-4
TGTGCCAGCAGTGTTGAGGAAACAGATACGCAGTATTTT
CASSVEETDTQYF
>NA|TRBJ1-1|NA|TRBV19
TGTGCCAGTAGTCCGGACACTTATTACACTGAAGCTTTCTTT
CASSPDTYYTEAFF
>NA|TRBJ1-1|TRBD1|TRBV5-1
TGCGCCAGCAGCTTGCCAGACAGGGGGAACACTGAAGCTTTCTTT
CASSLPDRGNTEAFF
>NA|TRBJ2-5|TRBD2|TRBV7-8
TGTGCCAGCAGTTCACTAGCGGGGGGGCCTAAAGAGACCCAGTACTTC
CASSSLAGGPKETQYF
>NA|TRBJ2-3|NA|TRBV6-1
TGTGCCAGCATAAGGGGTCCCAACACAGATACGCAGTATTTT
CASIRGPNTDTQYF
>NA|TRBJ1-1|NA|TRBV1
TGCACCAGCAGCCAAGATAGGGAGGACAGGGGGCCGAACACTGAAGCTTTCTTT
CTSSQDREDRGPNTEAFF
>NA|TRBJ2-7|TRBD2|TRBV5-1
TGCGCCAGCAGCCCGACGGGAGGCCGGGGGACCTACGAGCAGTACTTC
CASSPTGGRGTYEQYF
>once|TRBJ2-2|TRBD2|TRBV9
TGTGCCAGCAGCGTAGGACTAGCGGGGGCTGCCGGGGAGCTGTTTTTT
CASSVGLAGAAGELFF
>NA|TRBJ1-1|NA|TRBV28
TGTGCCAGCACCCTAATGAACACTGAAGCTTTCTTT
CASTLMNTEAFF
>NA|TRBJ2-5|TRBD1|TRBV7-7
TGTGCCAGCAGCTTAGCAGGACAGGGGGCGAAGACCCAGTACTTC
CASSLAGQGAKTQYF
>NA|TRBJ1-1|TRBD1|TRBV27
TGTGCCAGCAGTGTACTGGGACAGGGGTACACTGAAGCTTTCTTT
CASSVLGQGYTEAFF
>NA|TRBJ2-5|TRBD2|TRBV5-1
TGCGCCAGCAGCCTACACCTCGGCCTAGCGGGAGTAGGCGTAGAGACCCAGTACTTC
CASSLHLGLAGVGVETQYF
>NA|TRBJ2-1|NA|TRBV18
TGTGCCAGCTCACCACCGGGGAGGTCTCACTACAATGAGCAGTTCTTC
CASSPPGRSHYNEQFF
>NA|TRBJ1-3|NA|TRBV7-2
TGTGCCAGCAGCTCCCGGGGTGGAAACACCATATATTTT
CASSSRGGNTIYF
>NA|TRBJ1-1|TRBD1|TRBV6-1
TGTGCCAGCAGTGTCCGACAGGGCTGGACTGAAGCTTTCTTT
CASSVRQGWTEAFF
>NA|TRBJ2-3|TRBD2|TRBV7-2
TGTGCCAGCAGCGAGCGGACTAGCGGGGGGGGAGGATATTTT
CASSERTSGGGGYF
>NA|TRBJ2-7|NA|TRBV18
TGTGCCAGCTCACCGAGCCAGGGAGGTTTAGGCGAGCAGTACTTC
CASSPSQGGLGEQYF
>NA|TRBJ1-2|NA|TRBV6-1
TGTGCCAGCAGTGAAGGCGTCAGGGGCGTCTATGGCTACACCTTC
CASSEGVRGVYGYTF
>few|TRBJ1-4|TRBD1|TRBV10-3
TGTGCCATCAGAGAGAGTGACAGGGGTAATGAAAAACTGTTTTTT
CAIRESDRGNEKLFF
>NA|TRBJ2-3|NA|TRBV4-2
TGTGCCAGCAGTACCGGTGGTGGTACGAGCACAGATACGCAGTATTTT
CASSTGGGTSTDTQYF
>NA|TRBJ2-7|NA|TRBV6-5
TGTGCCAGCAGCTCTACAGGGTATGGGGGAGAGCAGTACTTC
CASSSTGYGGEQYF
>once|TRBJ2-5|NA|TRBV2
TGTGCCAGCATCGCGAATTGGGAGACCCAGTACTTC
CASIANWETQYF
>NA|TRBJ2-3|TRBD2|TRBV5-1
TGCGCCAGCAGCTTGGGACTAGCGGGGGGGCGAGATACGCAGTATTTT
CASSLGLAGGRDTQYF
>NA|TRBJ2-3|NA|TRBV27
TGTGCCAGCAGTCCGGTTATTAGCACAGATACGCAGTATTTT
CASSPVISTDTQYF
>NA|TRBJ2-2|TRBD2|TRBV4-3
TGCGCCAGCAGCCAAGAGCGGGGGGGTAACACCGGGGAGCTGTTTTTT
CASSQERGGNTGELFF
>once|TRBJ2-7|NA|TRBV18
TGTGCCAGCTCACCAAATAACTACGAGCAGTACTTC
CASSPNNYEQYF